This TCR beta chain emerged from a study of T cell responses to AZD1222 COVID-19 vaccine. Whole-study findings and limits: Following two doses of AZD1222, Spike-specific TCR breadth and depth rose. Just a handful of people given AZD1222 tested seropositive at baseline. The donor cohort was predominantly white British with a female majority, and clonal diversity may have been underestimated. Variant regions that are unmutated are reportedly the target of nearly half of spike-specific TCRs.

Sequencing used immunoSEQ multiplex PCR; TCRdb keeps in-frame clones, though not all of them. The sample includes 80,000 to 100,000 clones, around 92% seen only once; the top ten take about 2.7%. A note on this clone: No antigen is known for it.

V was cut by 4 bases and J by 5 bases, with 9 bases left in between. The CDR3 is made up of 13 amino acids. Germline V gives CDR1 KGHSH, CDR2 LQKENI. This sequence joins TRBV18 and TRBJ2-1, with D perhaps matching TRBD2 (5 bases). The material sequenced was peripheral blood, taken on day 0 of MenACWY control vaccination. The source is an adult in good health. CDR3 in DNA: TGTGCCAGCTCACTCGGACTCGACAATGAGCAGTTCTTC. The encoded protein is CASSLGLDNEQFF.